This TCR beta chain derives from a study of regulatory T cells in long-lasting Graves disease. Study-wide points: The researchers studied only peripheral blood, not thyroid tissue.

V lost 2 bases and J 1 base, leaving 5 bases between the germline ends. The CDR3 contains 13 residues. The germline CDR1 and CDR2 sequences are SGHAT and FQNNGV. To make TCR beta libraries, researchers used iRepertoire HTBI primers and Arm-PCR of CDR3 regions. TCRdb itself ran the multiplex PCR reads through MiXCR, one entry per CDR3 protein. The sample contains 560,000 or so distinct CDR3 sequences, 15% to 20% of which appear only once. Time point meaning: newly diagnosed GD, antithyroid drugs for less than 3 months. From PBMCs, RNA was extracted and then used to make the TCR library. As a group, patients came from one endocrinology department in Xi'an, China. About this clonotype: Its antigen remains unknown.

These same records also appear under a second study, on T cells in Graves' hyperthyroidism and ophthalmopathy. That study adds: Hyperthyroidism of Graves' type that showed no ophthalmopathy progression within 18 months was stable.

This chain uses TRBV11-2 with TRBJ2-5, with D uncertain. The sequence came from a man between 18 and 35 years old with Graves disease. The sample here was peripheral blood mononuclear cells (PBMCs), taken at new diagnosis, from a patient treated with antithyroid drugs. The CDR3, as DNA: TGTGCCAGCAGCTTATTAGCCCAAGAGACCCAGTACTTC. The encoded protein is CASSLLAQETQYF.